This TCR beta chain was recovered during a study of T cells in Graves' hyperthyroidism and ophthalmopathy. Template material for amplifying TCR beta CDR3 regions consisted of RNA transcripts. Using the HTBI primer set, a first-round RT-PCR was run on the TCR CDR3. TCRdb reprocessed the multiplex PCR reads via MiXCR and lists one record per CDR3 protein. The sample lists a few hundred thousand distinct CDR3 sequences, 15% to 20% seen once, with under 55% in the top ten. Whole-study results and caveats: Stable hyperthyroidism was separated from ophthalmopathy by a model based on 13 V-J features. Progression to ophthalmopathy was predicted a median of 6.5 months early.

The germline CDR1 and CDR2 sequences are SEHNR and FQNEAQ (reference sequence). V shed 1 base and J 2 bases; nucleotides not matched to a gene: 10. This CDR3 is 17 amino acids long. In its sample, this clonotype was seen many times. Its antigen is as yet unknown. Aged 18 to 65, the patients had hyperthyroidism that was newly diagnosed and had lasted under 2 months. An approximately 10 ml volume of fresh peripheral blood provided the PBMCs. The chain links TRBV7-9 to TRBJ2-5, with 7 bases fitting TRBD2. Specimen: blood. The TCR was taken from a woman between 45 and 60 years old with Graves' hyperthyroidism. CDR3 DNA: TGTGCCAGCAGCTTAGGGCCGGGGGGTGGCGGACAAGAGACCCAGTACTTC. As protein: CASSLGPGGGGQETQYF.